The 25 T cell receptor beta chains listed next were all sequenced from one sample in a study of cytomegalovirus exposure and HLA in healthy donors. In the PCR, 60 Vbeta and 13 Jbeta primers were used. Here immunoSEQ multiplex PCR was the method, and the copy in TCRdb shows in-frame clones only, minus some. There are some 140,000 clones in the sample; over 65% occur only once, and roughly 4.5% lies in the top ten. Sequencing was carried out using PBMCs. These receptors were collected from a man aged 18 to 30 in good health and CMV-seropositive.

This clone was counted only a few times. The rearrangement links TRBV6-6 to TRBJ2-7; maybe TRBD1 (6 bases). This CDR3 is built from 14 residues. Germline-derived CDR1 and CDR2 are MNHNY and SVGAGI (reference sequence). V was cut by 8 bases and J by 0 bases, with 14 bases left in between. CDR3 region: CASGGTLSSYEQYF. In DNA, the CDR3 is TGTGCCAGCGGGGGCACACTCAGCTCCTACGAGCAGTACTTC.

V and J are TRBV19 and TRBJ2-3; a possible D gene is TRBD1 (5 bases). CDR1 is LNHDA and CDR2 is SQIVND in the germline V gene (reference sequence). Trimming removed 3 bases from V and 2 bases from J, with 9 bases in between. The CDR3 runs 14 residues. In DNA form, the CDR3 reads TGTGCCAGTAGTATGCAGGGATTCACAGATACGCAGTATTTT. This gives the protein CASSMQGFTDTQYF.

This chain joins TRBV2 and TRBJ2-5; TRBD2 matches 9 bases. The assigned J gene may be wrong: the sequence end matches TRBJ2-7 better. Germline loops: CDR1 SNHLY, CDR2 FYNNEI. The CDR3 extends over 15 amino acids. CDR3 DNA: TGTGCCAGCAGTGTCTTAGCGGGGGCCACTGTCGAGCAGTACTTC. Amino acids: CASSVLAGATVEQYF.

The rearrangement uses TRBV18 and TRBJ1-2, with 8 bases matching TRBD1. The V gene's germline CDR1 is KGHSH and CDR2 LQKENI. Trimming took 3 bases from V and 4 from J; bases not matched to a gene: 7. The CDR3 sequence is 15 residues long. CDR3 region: CASSPQTGEGYGYTF. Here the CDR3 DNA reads TGTGCCAGCTCACCTCAGACAGGGGAAGGCTATGGCTACACCTTC.

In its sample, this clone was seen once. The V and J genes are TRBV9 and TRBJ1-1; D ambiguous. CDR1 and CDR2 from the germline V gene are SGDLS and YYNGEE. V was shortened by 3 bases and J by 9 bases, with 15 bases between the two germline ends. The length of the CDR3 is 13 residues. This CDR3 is CASSAAGSAKAFF. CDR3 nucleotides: TGTGCCAGCAGCGCCGCCGGGTCGGCAAAAGCTTTCTTT.

CDR3 bases: TGTGCCAGCAGCTTAGGTCTCTGGGGCCGCACAGATACGCAGTATTTT. Translating gives CASSLGLWGRTDTQYF. The rearrangement links TRBV11-2 to TRBJ2-3, with TRBD1 as a possible D gene (5 bases). CDR3 size: 16 residues. V lost 1 base and J 1 base, leaving 12 bases between the germline ends. The germline CDR1 and CDR2 sequences are SGHAT and FQNNGV.

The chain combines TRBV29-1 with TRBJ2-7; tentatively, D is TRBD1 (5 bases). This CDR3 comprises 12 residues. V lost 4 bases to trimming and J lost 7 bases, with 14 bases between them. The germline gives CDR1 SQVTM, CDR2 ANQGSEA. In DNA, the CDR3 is TGCAGCGTTGGCGCTGGGGCGAGGGAGCAGTACTTC. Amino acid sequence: CSVGAGAREQYF.

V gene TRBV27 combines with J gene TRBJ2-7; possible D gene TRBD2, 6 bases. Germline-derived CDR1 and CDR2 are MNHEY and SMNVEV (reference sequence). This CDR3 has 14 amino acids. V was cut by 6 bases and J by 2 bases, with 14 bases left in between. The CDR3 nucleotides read TGTGCCAGCAGGGTGATAGGAGGGCCCTACGAGCAGTACTTC. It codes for CASRVIGGPYEQYF.

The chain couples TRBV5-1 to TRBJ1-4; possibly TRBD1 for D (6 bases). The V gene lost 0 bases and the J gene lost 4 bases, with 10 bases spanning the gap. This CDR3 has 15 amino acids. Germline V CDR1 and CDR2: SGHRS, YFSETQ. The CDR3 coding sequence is TGCGCCAGCAGCTTGGCGGACAGACTTAATGAAAAACTGTTTTTT. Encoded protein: CASSLADRLNEKLFF.

The chain's CDR3 is CASSGGGADTQYF. CDR3 DNA: TGTGCCAGTAGTGGCGGGGGCGCAGATACGCAGTATTTT. The chain joins TRBV19 to TRBJ2-3; tentative D call: TRBD2 (7 bases). This CDR3 has 13 amino acids. Trimming shortened V by 5 bases and J by 4 bases, and 10 bases separated the two germline ends. CDR1 and CDR2 from the germline V gene are LNHDA and SQIVND (reference sequence).

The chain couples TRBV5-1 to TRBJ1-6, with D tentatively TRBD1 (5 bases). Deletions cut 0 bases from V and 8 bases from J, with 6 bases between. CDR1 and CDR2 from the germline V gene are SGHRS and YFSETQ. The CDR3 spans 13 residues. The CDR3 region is CASSLEGDSPLHF. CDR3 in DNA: TGCGCCAGCAGCTTGGAAGGGGATTCACCCCTCCACTTT.

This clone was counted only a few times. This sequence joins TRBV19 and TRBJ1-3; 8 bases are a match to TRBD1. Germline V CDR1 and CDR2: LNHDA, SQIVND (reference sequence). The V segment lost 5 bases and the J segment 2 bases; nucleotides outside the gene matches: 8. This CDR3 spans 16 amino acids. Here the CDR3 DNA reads TGTGCCAGTAGTGGTGTGCAGGGGGCAGCTGGAAACACCATATATTTT. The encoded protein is CASSGVQGAAGNTIYF.

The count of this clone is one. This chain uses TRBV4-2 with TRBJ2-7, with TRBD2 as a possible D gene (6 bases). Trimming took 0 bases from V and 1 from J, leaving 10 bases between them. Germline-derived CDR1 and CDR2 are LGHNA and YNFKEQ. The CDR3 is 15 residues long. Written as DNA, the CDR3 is TGTGCCAGCAGCCAAGAGGAGGGTTGGTCCTACGAGCAGTACTTC. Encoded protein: CASSQEEGWSYEQYF.

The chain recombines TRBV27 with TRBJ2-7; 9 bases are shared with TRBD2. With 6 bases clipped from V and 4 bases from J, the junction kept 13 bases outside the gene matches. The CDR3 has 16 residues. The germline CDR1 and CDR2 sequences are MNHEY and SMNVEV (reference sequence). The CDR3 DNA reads TGTGCCAGCAGGGCTAGCGGGACTCCTTGGGGATACGAGCAGTACTTC. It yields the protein CASRASGTPWGYEQYF.

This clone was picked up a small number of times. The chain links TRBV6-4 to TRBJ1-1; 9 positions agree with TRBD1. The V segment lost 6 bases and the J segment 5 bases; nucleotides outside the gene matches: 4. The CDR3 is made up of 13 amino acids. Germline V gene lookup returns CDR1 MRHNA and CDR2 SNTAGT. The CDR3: CASRETGGTEAFF. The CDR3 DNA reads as TGTGCCAGCAGGGAGACAGGGGGTACTGAAGCTTTCTTT.

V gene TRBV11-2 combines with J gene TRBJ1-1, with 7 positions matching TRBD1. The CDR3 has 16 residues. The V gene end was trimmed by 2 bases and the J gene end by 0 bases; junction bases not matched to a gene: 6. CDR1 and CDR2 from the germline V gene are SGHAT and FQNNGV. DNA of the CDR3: TGTGCCAGCAGCTTATACTCCGGGACAGTGAACACTGAAGCTTTCTTT. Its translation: CASSLYSGTVNTEAFF.

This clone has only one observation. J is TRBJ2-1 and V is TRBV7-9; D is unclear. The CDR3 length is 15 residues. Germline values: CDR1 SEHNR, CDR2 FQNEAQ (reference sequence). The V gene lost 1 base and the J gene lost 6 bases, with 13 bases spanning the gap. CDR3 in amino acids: CASSLGRVSGNEQFF. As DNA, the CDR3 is TGTGCCAGCAGCTTAGGTAGAGTCTCGGGCAATGAGCAGTTCTTC.

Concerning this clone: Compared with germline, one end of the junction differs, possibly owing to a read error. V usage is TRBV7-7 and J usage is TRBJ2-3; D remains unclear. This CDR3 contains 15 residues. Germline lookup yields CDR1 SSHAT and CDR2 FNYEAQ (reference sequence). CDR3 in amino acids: CASSLDGSSTDTQYF. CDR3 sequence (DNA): TGTGCTAGCAGCTTAGACGGGTCTAGCACAGATACGCAGTATTTT.

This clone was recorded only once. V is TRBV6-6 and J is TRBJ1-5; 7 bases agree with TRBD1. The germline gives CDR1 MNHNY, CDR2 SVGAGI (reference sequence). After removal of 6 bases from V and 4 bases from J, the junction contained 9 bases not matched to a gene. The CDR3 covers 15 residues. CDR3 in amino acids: CASRTRGQRNQPQHF. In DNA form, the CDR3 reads TGTGCCAGCAGGACCAGGGGACAGCGGAATCAGCCCCAGCATTTT.

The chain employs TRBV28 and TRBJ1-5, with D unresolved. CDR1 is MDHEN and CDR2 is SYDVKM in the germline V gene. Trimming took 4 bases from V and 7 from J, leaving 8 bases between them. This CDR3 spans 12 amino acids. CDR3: CASSSGIQPQHF. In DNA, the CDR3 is TGTGCCAGCAGTTCCGGGATACAGCCCCAGCATTTT. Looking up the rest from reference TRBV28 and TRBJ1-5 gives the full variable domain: DVKVTQSSRYLVKRTGEKVFLECVQDMDHENMFWYRQDPGLGLRLIYFSYDVKMKEKGDIPEGYSVSREKKERFSLILESASTNQTSMYLCASSSGIQPQHFGDGTRLSIL.

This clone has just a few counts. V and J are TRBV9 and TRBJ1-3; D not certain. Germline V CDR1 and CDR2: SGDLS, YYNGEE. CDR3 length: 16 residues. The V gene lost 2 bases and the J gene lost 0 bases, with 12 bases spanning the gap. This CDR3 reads CASSVLDVPSGNTIYF. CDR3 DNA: TGTGCCAGCAGCGTGCTAGACGTCCCCTCTGGAAACACCATATATTTT. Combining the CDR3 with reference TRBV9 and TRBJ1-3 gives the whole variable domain DSGVTQTPKHLITATGQRVTLRCSPRSGDLSVYWYQQSLDQGLQFLIQYYNGEERAKGNILERFSAQQFPDLHSELNLSSLELGDSALYFCASSVLDVPSGNTIYFGEGSWLTVV.

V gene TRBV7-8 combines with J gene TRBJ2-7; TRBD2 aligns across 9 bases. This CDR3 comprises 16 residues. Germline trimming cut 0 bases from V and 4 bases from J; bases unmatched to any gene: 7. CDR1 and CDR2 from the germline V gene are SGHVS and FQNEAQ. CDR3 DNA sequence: TGTGCCAGCAGCTTAGCGGGGCGGGGGGGGCGATACGAGCAGTACTTC. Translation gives CASSLAGRGGRYEQYF. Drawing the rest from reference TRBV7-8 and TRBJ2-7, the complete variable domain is GAGVSQSPRYKVAKRGQDVALRCDPISGHVSLFWYQQALGQGPEFLTYFQNEAQLDKSGLPSDRFFAERPEGSVSTLKIQRTQQEDSAVYLCASSLAGRGGRYEQYFGPGTRLTVT.

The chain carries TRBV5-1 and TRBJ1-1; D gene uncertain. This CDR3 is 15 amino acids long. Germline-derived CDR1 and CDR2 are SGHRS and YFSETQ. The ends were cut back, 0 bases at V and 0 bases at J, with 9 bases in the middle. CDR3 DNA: TGCGCCAGCAGCTTGGGTGAGATCATGAACACTGAAGCTTTCTTT. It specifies CASSLGEIMNTEAFF. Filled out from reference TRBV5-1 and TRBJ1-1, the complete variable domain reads KAGVTQTPRYLIKTRGQQVTLSCSPISGHRSVSWYQQTPGQGLQFLFEYFSETQRNKGNFPGRFSGRQFSNSRSEMNVSTLELGDSALYLCASSLGEIMNTEAFFGQGTRLTVV.

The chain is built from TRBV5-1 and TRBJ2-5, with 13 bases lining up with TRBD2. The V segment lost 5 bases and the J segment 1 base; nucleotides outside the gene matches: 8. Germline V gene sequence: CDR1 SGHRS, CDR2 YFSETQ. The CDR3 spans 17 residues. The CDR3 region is CASRQGTSGAIQETQYF. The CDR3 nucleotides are TGCGCCAGCAGACAAGGGACTAGCGGGGCAATCCAAGAGACCCAGTACTTC.

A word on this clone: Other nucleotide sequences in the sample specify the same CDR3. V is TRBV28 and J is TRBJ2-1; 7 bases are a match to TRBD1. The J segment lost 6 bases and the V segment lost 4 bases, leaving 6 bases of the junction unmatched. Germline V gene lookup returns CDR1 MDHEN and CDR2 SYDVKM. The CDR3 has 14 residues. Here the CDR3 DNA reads TGTGCCAGCAGTTCCTTGGACAGGCCCAATGAGCAGTTCTTC. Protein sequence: CASSSLDRPNEQFF.